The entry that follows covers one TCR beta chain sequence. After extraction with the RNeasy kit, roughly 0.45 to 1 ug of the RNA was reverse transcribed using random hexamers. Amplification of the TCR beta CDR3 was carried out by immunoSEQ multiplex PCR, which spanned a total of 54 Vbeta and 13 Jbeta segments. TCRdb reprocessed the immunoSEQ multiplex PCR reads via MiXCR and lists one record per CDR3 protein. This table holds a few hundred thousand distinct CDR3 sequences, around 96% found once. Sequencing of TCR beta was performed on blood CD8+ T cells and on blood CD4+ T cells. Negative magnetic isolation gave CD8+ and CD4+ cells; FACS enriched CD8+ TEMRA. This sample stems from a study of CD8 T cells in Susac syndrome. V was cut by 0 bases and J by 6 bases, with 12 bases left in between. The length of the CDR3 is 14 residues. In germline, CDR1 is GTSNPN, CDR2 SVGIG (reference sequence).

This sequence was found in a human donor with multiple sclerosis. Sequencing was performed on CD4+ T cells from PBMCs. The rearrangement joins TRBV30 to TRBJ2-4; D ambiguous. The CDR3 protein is CAWSVSERLNIQYF. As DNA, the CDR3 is TGTGCCTGGAGTGTTTCAGAAAGACTAAACATTCAGTACTTC. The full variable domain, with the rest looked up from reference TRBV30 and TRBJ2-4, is SQTIHQWPATLVQPVGSPLSLECTVEGTSNPNLYWYRQAAGRGLQLLFYSVGIGQISSEVPQNLSASRPQDRQFILSSKKLLLSDSGFYLCAWSVSERLNIQYFGAGTRLSVL.